This TCR beta chain was identified in a study of blood T cell repertoires in COVID-19. Whole-study context: COVID-19 samples, acute and convalescent, were from the United States, Italy and Spain.

Profiled with immunoSEQ multiplex PCR; TCRdb holds only in-frame clones, not every one. The table shows approximately 94,000 clones, with over 75% occurring only once. Germline V gives CDR1 MNHEY, CDR2 SVGAGI. The CDR3 has 13 amino acids. V dropped 6 bases and J dropped 7; count of bases not matched to a gene: 6. The source of this sequence is a human donor in a cohort sampled during active COVID-19. The rearrangement joins TRBV6-5 to TRBJ2-1; 7 positions match TRBD1. The sequenced material came from peripheral blood. This chain's CDR3 is CASRRKTGNEQFF. In DNA form, the CDR3 reads TGTGCCAGCAGACGCAAGACAGGGAATGAGCAGTTCTTC.